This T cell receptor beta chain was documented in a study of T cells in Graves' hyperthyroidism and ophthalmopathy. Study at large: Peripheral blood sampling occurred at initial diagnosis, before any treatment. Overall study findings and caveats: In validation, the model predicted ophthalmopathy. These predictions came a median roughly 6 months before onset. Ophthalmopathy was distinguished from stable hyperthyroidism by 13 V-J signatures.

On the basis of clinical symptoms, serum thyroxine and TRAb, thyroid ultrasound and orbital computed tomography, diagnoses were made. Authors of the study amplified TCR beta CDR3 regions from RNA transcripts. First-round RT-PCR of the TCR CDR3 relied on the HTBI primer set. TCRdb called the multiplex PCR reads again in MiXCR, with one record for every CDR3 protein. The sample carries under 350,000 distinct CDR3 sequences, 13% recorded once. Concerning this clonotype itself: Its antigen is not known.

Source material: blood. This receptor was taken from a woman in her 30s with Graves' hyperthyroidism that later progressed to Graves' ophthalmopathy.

This chain's CDR3 is CASSLGWRDGAYEQYF. CDR3 coding DNA: TGTGCCAGCAGCTTAGGGTGGCGGGACGGCGCCTACGAGCAGTACTTC. J is TRBJ2-7 and V is TRBV7-2; maybe TRBD2 (6 bases). CDR1 SGHTA and CDR2 FQGNSA come from the germline V gene. The length of the CDR3 is 16 residues. Deletions cut 1 base from V and 2 bases from J, with 15 bases between.